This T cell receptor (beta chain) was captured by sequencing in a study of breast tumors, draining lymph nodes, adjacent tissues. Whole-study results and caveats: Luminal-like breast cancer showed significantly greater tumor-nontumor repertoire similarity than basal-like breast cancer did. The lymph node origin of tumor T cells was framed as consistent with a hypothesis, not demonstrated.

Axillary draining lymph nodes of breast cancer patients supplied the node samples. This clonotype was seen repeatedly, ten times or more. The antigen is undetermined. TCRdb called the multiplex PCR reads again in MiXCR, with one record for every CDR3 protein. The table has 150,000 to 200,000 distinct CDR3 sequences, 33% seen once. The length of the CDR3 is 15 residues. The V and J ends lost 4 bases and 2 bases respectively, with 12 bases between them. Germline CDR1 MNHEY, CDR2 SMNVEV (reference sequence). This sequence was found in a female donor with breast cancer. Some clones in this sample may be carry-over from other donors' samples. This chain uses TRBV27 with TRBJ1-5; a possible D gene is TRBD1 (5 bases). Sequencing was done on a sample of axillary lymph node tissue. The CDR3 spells CASSSLGGGNQPQHF. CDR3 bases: TGTGCCAGCAGTTCCCTCGGGGGGGGCAATCAGCCCCAGCATTTT.